These 17 T cell receptor beta chains originate from one sample sequenced in a study of technical replicates of blood from several donors. Generated by immunoSEQ multiplex PCR, the TCRdb table keeps only in-frame clones and is missing some. The repertoire holds 60,000 or so clones, with approximately 87% as singletons. Source material: PBMCs. All receptors come from a human donor in good health. Some clones in this sample may be carry-over from other donors' samples.

The chain uses TRBV29-1 and TRBJ2-7; no clear D. Germline V gene data show CDR1 as SQVTM and CDR2 as ANQGSEA. The V end was cut by 7 bases, the J end by 1 base, with 17 bases between. The CDR3 has 14 amino acids. CDR3 sequence: CSAIPTEKSYEQYF. CDR3 nucleotides: TGCAGCGCCATCCCGACGGAGAAGTCCTACGAGCAGTACTTC.

This clone was seen a single time. This chain links TRBV10-2 with TRBJ2-3, with TRBD1 identical over 8 bases. Trimming cost V 4 bases and J 2 bases; bases outside gene matches: 2. The germline V gene has CDR1 WSHSY and CDR2 SAAADI. The length of the CDR3 is 14 residues. The CDR3 DNA reads TGCGCCAGCAGTGTCAGGGGGCTCACAGATACGCAGTATTTT. Translating it yields CASSVRGLTDTQYF.

The chain couples TRBV7-8 to TRBJ1-6; D is perhaps TRBD1 (6 bases). Germline CDR1 and CDR2: SGHVS and FQNEAQ. The CDR3 has 16 residues. V lost 5 bases to trimming and J lost 6 bases, with 17 bases between them. The CDR3 loop reads CASSPWEGGGNSPLHF. DNA for the CDR3: TGTGCCAGCAGCCCGTGGGAGGGAGGGGGTAATTCACCCCTCCACTTT.

The CDR3 here is CASSLGYQGWGDTQYF. CDR3 DNA sequence: TGTGCCAGCAGCTTAGGGTACCAGGGGTGGGGAGATACGCAGTATTTT. This chain uses TRBV7-3 with TRBJ2-3; D may be TRBD1 (6 bases). The CDR3 covers 16 residues. V lost 2 bases and J lost 5, with 17 bases in between. Germline V gives CDR1 SGHTA, CDR2 FQGTGA.

J is TRBJ2-7 and V is TRBV5-4; 7 bases are a match to TRBD2. The CDR3 extends over 15 amino acids. J gave up 3 bases and V 4 bases, and 10 bases lay outside the gene matches. Germline V lookup: CDR1 SGHNT, CDR2 YYREEE (reference sequence). CDR3 DNA: TGTGCCAGCAGCCCAGGGAGAGGGGACTACTACGAGCAGTACTTC. Its translation: CASSPGRGDYYEQYF. Complete variable domain (other parts from reference TRBV5-4 and TRBJ2-7): ETGVTQSPTHLIKTRGQQVTLRCSSQSGHNTVSWYQQALGQGPQFIFQYYREEENGRGNFPPRFSGLQFPNYSSELNVNALELDDSALYLCASSPGRGDYYEQYFGPGTRLTVT.

The chain employs TRBV11-2 and TRBJ2-7; TRBD1 might be the D (6 bases). Germline values: CDR1 SGHAT, CDR2 FQNNGV. This CDR3 comprises 15 residues. V lost 3 bases and J lost 7, with 19 bases in between. The CDR3 DNA is TGTGCCAGCAGCTTTTCCGGGACAACCTCTACGGAGCAGTACTTC. Translation: CASSFSGTTSTEQYF. The complete variable domain, with remaining parts taken from reference TRBV11-2 and TRBJ2-7, reads EAGVAQSPRYKIIEKRQSVAFWCNPISGHATLYWYQQILGQGPKLLIQFQNNGVVDDSQLPKDRFSAERLKGVDSTLKIQPAKLEDSAVYLCASSFSGTTSTEQYFGPGTRLTVT.

The chain joins TRBV6-1 to TRBJ2-7, with D unclear. CDR3 size: 11 residues. Germline V gives CDR1 MNHNS, CDR2 SASEGT. Trimming removed 8 bases from V and 3 bases from J, with 8 bases in between. DNA of the CDR3: TGTGCCAGCGAGGAAGGCTACGAGCAGTACTTC. It encodes CASEEGYEQYF.

The V and J genes are TRBV27 and TRBJ2-2; the match to TRBD1 covers 10 bases. This CDR3 is 15 amino acids long. Germline CDR1 and CDR2: MNHEY and SMNVEV (reference sequence). With 6 bases clipped from V and 2 bases from J, the junction kept 3 bases outside the gene matches. In DNA, the CDR3 is TGTGCCAGCAGAAGGACAGGGGGAAACACCGGGGAGCTGTTTTTT. Protein sequence: CASRRTGGNTGELFF.

This chain joins TRBV6-5 and TRBJ2-1; TRBD2 matches 10 bases. J gave up 5 bases and V 2 bases, and 3 bases lay outside the gene matches. Germline V gene sequence: CDR1 MNHEY, CDR2 SVGAGI. The CDR3 covers 15 residues. The CDR3 DNA reads as TGTGCCAGCAGTTACGGGACTAGCGTAAACAATGAGCAGTTCTTC. Translating gives CASSYGTSVNNEQFF.

The genes are TRBV1 and TRBJ2-3; TRBD2 is taken as the D call from the table, unchecked against the DNA. TRBV1 is reported as a pseudogene. This CDR3 is built from 13 residues. The CDR3 spells CTSSQTSTDTQYF. The CDR3 DNA reads as TGCACCAGCAGCCAGACTAGCACAGATACGCAGTATTTT.

Here the CDR3 DNA reads TGTGCCAGCAGTTTTGACAGGGGCACCGGGGAGCTGTTTTTT. Translation gives CASSFDRGTGELFF. The V call is TRBV27, the J call TRBJ2-2, with TRBD1 matching over 8 bases. Germline-derived CDR1 and CDR2 are MNHEY and SMNVEV (reference sequence). The CDR3 is 14 amino acids. J lost 4 bases, V lost 3 bases, and 1 base had no gene match.

The rearrangement links TRBV11-2 to TRBJ1-4; tentative D call: TRBD1 (6 bases). V shed 3 bases and J shed 10 bases, with 15 bases lying between them. Germline V lookup: CDR1 SGHAT, CDR2 FQNNGV. This CDR3 has 14 amino acids. The chain's CDR3 is CASSLWQGLGKLFF. Here the CDR3 DNA reads TGTGCCAGCAGCTTGTGGCAGGGGTTAGGAAAACTGTTTTTT. The whole variable domain, remainder taken from reference TRBV11-2 and TRBJ1-4, is EAGVAQSPRYKIIEKRQSVAFWCNPISGHATLYWYQQILGQGPKLLIQFQNNGVVDDSQLPKDRFSAERLKGVDSTLKIQPAKLEDSAVYLCASSLWQGLGKLFFGSGTQLSVL.

There are a few counts of this clone. V usage is TRBV5-4 and J usage is TRBJ1-2, with no clear D. The CDR3 runs 14 residues. Germline lookup yields CDR1 SGHNT and CDR2 YYREEE (reference sequence). V dropped 4 bases and J dropped 2 bases, with 12 bases sitting between them. This CDR3 reads CASSLEEGNYGYTF. As DNA, the CDR3 is TGTGCCAGCAGCCTGGAGGAGGGCAACTATGGCTACACCTTC.

This clone was found a few times. The chain carries TRBV7-9 and TRBJ2-2; TRBD2 matches 9 bases. The CDR3 runs to 15 residues. V trimming: 5 bases; J trimming: 4 bases; junction bases outside the gene matches: 5. Germline-derived CDR1 and CDR2 are SEHNR and FQNEAQ (reference sequence). This CDR3 is CASSPNSGSTGELFF. The CDR3 DNA reads TGTGCCAGCAGCCCGAATAGCGGGAGCACCGGGGAGCTGTTTTTT.

This clone was seen only once. V usage is TRBV7-9 and J usage is TRBJ2-3; the D gene is possibly TRBD2 (6 bases). The V end lost 5 bases, the J end lost 14 bases, and 11 bases lay between the germline ends. The CDR3 is 10 residues long. Germline-derived CDR1 and CDR2 are SEHNR and FQNEAQ (reference sequence). The CDR3 loop reads CASSGLRRYF. CDR3 nucleotides: TGTGCCAGCAGCGGACTAAGAAGGTATTTT.

This chain joins TRBV21-1 and TRBJ1-2. TRBV21-1 is marked as a pseudogene. There are 13 residues in the CDR3. The chain's CDR3 is CASSPYGGGGYTF. The CDR3 DNA sequence: TGTGCCAGCAGCCCCTATGGGGGAGGAGGCTACACCTTC.

CDR3 coding DNA: TGTGCCAGTAGTTTCCTTGGGACAGGGATGTCCTACGAGCAGTACTTC. Amino acid sequence: CASSFLGTGMSYEQYF. The chain carries TRBV19 and TRBJ2-7; 9 bases are shared with TRBD1. Germline CDR1 and CDR2: LNHDA and SQIVND (reference sequence). With V trimmed by 5 bases and J by 1 base, 9 bases remained unmatched. This CDR3 comprises 16 residues.